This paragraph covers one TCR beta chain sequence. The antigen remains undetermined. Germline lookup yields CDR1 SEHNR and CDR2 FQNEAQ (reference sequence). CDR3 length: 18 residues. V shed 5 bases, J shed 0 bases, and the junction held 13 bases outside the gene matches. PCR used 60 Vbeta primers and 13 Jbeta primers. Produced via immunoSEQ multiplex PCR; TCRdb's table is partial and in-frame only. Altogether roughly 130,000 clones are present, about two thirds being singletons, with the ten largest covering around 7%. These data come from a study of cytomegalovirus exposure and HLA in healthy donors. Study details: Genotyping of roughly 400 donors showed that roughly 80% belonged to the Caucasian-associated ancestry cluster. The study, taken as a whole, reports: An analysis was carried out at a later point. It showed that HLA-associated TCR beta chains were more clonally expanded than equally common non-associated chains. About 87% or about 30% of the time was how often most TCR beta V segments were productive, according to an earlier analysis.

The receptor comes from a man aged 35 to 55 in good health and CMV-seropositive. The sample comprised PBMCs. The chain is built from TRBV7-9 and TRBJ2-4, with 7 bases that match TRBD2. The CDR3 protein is CASSPPTGGILAKNIQYF. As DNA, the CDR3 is TGTGCCAGCAGCCCCCCCACCGGGGGGATCTTAGCCAAAAACATTCAGTACTTC. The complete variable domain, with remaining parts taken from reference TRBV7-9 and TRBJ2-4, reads DTGVSQNPRHKITKRGQNVTFRCDPISEHNRLYWYRQTLGQGPEFLTYFQNEAQLEKSRLLSDRFSAERPKGSFSTLEIQRTEQGDSAMYLCASSPPTGGILAKNIQYFGAGTRLSVL.